This T cell receptor (beta chain) was captured in a study of T cell changes during pregnancy in multiple sclerosis. In germline, CDR1 is MRHNA, CDR2 SNTAGT. V dropped 3 bases and J dropped 7 bases, with 13 bases sitting between them. CDR3 length: 14 amino acids. Sequencing used immunoSEQ multiplex PCR; TCRdb keeps in-frame clones, though not all of them. The sample consists of around 92,000 clones, almost 95% of them appearing once. The sample was peripheral blood, taken in the third trimester of pregnancy. V is TRBV6-4 and J is TRBJ2-1; possible D gene TRBD2, 6 bases. This TCR derives from a female donor with multiple sclerosis, enrolled in a pregnancy study. The CDR3 sequence: CASSEGGVGNEQFF. The CDR3 nucleotides are TGTGCCAGCAGTGAGGGCGGGGTGGGGAATGAGCAGTTCTTC.